One sample yielded the 12 T cell receptor beta chains listed below, sequenced in a study of blood T cell repertoires in COVID-19 (dated by TCRdb to 2018 to 2020). The library was built by means of the immunoSEQ multiplex PCR assay. In its TCRdb copy, this immuneACCESS table keeps in-frame sequences only and misses some clones. Where compared with another copy, unresolved V genes explain less than half of these, and the others have no known cause. Present in this sample are around 250,000 clones, about 85% of which were seen just once. The ten largest make up approximately 2% of the sample. Sequenced sample: peripheral blood. These receptors originate from a man between 25 and 39 years old who had recovered from COVID-19.

The rearrangement uses TRBV6-4 and TRBJ1-2; TRBD1 matches 8 bases. Germline CDR1 is MRHNA and CDR2 is SNTAGT. The CDR3 loop spans 15 amino acids. V lost 4 bases to trimming and J lost 6 bases; unmatched junction nucleotides: 10. The CDR3 spells CASSAQGADRDGYTF. The CDR3 DNA reads TGTGCCAGCAGTGCCCAGGGGGCGGATAGAGATGGCTACACCTTC.

The chain carries TRBV11-2 and TRBJ1-1, with TRBD1 identical over 8 bases. The CDR3 is 14 amino acids. From germline, CDR1 is SGHAT and CDR2 FQNNGV. Trimming removed 0 bases from V and 11 bases from J; junction bases left unmatched: 8. CDR3 sequence reads: CASSLDFRGRWAFF. CDR3 bases: TGTGCCAGCAGCTTAGATTTCAGGGGGCGGTGGGCTTTCTTT.

This chain links TRBV10-2 with TRBJ1-6, with D unresolved. The CDR3 extends over 14 amino acids. V was shortened by 8 bases and J by 0 bases, with 8 bases between the two germline ends. Germline CDR1 is WSHSY and CDR2 is SAAADI. CDR3 nucleotide sequence: TGCGCCAGCCAACAGAGCTCCTATAATTCACCCCTCCACTTT. Translation gives CASQQSSYNSPLHF.

This chain links TRBV6-5 with TRBJ1-2, with 9 bases aligning to TRBD1. The germline V gene has CDR1 MNHEY and CDR2 SVGAGI. V dropped 6 bases and J dropped 4; count of bases not matched to a gene: 0. CDR3 length: 12 amino acids. The CDR3 bases are TGTGCCAGCAGGGACAGGGGCTATGGCTACACCTTC. Protein: CASRDRGYGYTF.

V and J are TRBV5-1 and TRBJ1-3; D unresolved. Germline CDR1 reads SGHRS; CDR2 reads YFSETQ. The CDR3 extends over 15 amino acids. V lost 6 bases and J lost 4, with 17 bases in between. DNA for the CDR3: TGCGCCAGCAAGGACTTGGGCGCAGCCGGAAACACCATATATTTT. This sequence encodes CASKDLGAAGNTIYF.

The V call is TRBV7-8, the J call TRBJ2-7, with 9 positions matching TRBD1. Per germline, CDR1 SGHVS and CDR2 FQNEAQ. J gave up 3 bases and V 4 bases, and 16 bases lay outside the gene matches. CDR3 length: 18 amino acids. The CDR3 DNA sequence: TGTGCCAGCAGCTCCCGACCGCGGGACAGGGCAAAGAGCTACGAGCAGTACGTC. It encodes CASSSRPRDRAKSYEQYV.

This chain uses TRBV5-5 with TRBJ2-2; 7 bases fit TRBD2. The junction had 5 bases not matched to a gene; V was cut back by 0 bases and J by 6 bases. Germline lookup yields CDR1 SGHKS and CDR2 YYEKEE (reference sequence). CDR3 length equals 15 residues. The CDR3 loop reads CASSLDLRGAGELFF. The CDR3 bases are TGTGCCAGCAGCTTGGATCTTCGGGGGGCCGGGGAGCTGTTTTTT. Supplemented by reference TRBV5-5 and TRBJ2-2, the full variable domain reads DAGVTQSPTHLIKTRGQQVTLRCSPISGHKSVSWYQQVLGQGPQFIFQYYEKEERGRGNFPDRFSARQFPNYSSELNVNALLLGDSALYLCASSLDLRGAGELFFGEGSRLTVL.

This clone came up a few times. The chain is built from TRBV6-4 and TRBJ1-1, with D perhaps matching TRBD1 (5 bases). Trimming stripped 0 bases from V and 4 bases from J, with 12 bases between. The CDR3 extends over 15 amino acids. CDR1 is MRHNA, CDR2 SNTAGT, per germline. CDR3: CASSDSNRSPTEAFF. In DNA, the CDR3 is TGTGCCAGCAGTGACTCGAACAGGTCTCCCACTGAAGCTTTCTTT.

The chain joins TRBV4-1 to TRBJ2-1, with D perhaps TRBD2 (7 bases). CDR3 length: 16 amino acids. Germline CDR1 MGHRA, CDR2 YSYEKL. Trimming removed 0 bases from V and 2 bases from J, with 11 bases in between. CDR3 in amino acids: CASSQEAGAAYNEQFF. For the CDR3, the DNA is TGCGCCAGCAGCCAAGAGGCGGGGGCAGCCTACAATGAGCAGTTCTTC.

This clone has a single count. The chain combines TRBV6-5 with TRBJ2-5; tentatively, D is TRBD2 (6 bases). Germline V gene lookup returns CDR1 MNHEY and CDR2 SVGAGI. CDR3 length: 15 amino acids. Trimming cost V 10 bases and J 5 bases, with 23 bases left between them. CDR3 amino acids: CATTNSRGTWETQYF. The DNA for the CDR3 is TGTGCCACCACAAACTCGCGGGGTACTTGGGAGACCCAGTACTTC.

The rearrangement links TRBV6-5 to TRBJ1-2; 7 bases fit TRBD1. V was clipped by 6 bases and J by 3 bases; unmatched bases: 4. In germline, CDR1 is MNHEY, CDR2 SVGAGI. The CDR3 sequence is 13 residues long. The CDR3, as DNA: TGTGCCAGCAGACAAACAGGGGACTATGGCTACACCTTC. It codes for CASRQTGDYGYTF.

The chain combines TRBV9 with TRBJ2-1; 12 bases fit TRBD2. The CDR3 length is 16 residues. The J segment lost 8 bases and the V segment lost 3 bases, leaving 9 bases of the junction unmatched. CDR1 is SGDLS and CDR2 is YYNGEE in the germline V gene. Written as DNA, the CDR3 is TGTGCCAGCAGCGGCCTCCTAGCGGGGGGGCCCTATGAGCAGTTCTTC. Translation: CASSGLLAGGPYEQFF.